This TCR beta chain was recovered during a study of blood T cell repertoires in COVID-19. Study in general: COVID-19 samples collected from the United States, Italy and Spain covered acute and convalescent phases.

Enrolled during active infection, Seattle patients were then followed longitudinally. Per the original methods: Quantification of nucleated cells was approximated via reference gene primer amplification. Assay used: immunoSEQ multiplex PCR; TCRdb lists only in-frame clones, some missing. The DNA was the basis for D and trimming; V, J and clone size are from that table. Altogether 200,000 or so clones are present, around nine tenths being singletons, with the ten largest covering around 17%. Between the trimmed V and J ends, which lost 1 base and 0 bases, there was a span of 10 bases. Germline V gene data show CDR1 as MDHEN and CDR2 as SYDVKM. The CDR3 is 15 amino acids.

The material sequenced was peripheral blood. V and J are TRBV28 and TRBJ2-7; D unresolved. The clonotype was recovered from a man aged 50 to 60 with COVID-19, enrolled during active disease. The CDR3 nucleotides are TGTGCCAGCAGTTTATCAAGAGTTGCCTCCTACGAGCAGTACTTC. This encodes CASSLSRVASYEQYF.